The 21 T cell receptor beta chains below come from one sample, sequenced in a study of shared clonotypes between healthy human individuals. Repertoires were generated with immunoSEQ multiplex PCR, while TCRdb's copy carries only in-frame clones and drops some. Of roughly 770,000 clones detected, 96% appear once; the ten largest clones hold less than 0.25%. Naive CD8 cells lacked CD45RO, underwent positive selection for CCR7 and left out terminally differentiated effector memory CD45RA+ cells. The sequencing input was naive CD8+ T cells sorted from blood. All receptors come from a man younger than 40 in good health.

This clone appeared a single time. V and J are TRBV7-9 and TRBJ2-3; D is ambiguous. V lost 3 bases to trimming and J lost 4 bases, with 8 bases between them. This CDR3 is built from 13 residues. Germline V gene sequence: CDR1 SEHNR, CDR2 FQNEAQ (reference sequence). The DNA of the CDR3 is TGTGCCAGCAGCTTCCCCAACTCAGATACGCAGTATTTT. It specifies CASSFPNSDTQYF.

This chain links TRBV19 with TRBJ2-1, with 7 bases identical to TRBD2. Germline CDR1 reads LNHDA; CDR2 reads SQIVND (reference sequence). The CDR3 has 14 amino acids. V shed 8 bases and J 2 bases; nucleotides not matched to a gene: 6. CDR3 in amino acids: CASVAGSPYNEQFF. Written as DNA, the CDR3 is TGTGCCAGTGTAGCGGGTTCCCCCTACAATGAGCAGTTCTTC. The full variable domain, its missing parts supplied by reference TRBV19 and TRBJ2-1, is DGGITQSPKYLFRKEGQNVTLSCEQNLNHDAMYWYRQDPGQGLRLIYYSQIVNDFQKGDIAEGYSVSREKKESFPLTVTSAQKNPTAFYLCASVAGSPYNEQFFGPGTRLTVL.

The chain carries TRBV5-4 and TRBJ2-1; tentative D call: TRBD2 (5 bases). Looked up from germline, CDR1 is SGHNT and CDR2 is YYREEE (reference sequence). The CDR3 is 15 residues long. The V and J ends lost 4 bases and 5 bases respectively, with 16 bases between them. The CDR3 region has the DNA TGTGCCAGCAGCCGGGGAGAGGGTCCGCACAATGAGCAGTTCTTC. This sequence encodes CASSRGEGPHNEQFF.

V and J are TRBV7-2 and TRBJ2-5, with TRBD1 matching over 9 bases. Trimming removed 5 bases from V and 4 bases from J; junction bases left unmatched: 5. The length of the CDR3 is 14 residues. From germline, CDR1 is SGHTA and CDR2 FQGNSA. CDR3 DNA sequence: TGTGCCAGCAGCAGGACAGGGGCGGTAGAGACCCAGTACTTC. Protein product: CASSRTGAVETQYF. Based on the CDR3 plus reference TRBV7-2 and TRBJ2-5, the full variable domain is GAGVSQSPSNKVTEKGKDVELRCDPISGHTALYWYRQSLGQGLEFLIYFQGNSAPDKSGLPSDRFSAERTGGSVSTLTIQRTQQEDSAVYLCASSRTGAVETQYFGPGTRLLVL.

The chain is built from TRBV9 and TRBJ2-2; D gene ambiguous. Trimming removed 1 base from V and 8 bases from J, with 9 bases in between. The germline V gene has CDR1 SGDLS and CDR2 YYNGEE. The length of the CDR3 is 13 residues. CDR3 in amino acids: CASSVPYGGELFF. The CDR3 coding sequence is TGTGCCAGCAGCGTACCGTATGGGGGGGAGCTGTTTTTT.

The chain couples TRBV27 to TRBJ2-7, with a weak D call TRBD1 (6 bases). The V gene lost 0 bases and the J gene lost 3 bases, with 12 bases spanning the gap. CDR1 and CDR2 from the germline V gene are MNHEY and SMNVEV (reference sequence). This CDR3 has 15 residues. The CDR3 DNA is TGTGCCAGCAGTTTATCAGGGGCAGGGGACTACGAGCAGTACTTC. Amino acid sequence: CASSLSGAGDYEQYF.

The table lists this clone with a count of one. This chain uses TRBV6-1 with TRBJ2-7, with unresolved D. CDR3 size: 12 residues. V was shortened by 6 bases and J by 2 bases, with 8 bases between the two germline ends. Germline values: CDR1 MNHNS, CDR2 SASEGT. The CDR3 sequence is CASRGRPYEQYF. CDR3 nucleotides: TGTGCCAGCAGGGGCAGACCCTACGAGCAGTACTTC.

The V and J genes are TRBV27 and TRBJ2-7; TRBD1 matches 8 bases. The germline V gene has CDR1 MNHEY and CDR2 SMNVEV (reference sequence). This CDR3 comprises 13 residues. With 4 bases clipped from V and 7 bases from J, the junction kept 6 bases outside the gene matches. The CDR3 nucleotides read TGTGCCAGCAGTTCGACAGGGGTCGGGGAGCAGTACTTC. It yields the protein CASSSTGVGEQYF.

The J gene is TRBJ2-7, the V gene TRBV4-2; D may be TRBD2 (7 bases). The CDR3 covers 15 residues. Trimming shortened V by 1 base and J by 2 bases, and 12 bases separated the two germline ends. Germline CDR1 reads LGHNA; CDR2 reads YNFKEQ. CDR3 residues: CASSQGEGVPYEQYF. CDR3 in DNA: TGTGCCAGCAGCCAAGGGGAGGGGGTGCCCTACGAGCAGTACTTC.

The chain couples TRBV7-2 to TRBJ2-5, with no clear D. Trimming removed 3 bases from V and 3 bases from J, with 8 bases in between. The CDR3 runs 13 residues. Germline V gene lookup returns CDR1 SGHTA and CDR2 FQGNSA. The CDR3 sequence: CASSFNSKETQYF. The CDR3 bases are TGTGCCAGCAGCTTTAACAGTAAAGAGACCCAGTACTTC. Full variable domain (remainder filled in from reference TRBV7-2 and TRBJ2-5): GAGVSQSPSNKVTEKGKDVELRCDPISGHTALYWYRQSLGQGLEFLIYFQGNSAPDKSGLPSDRFSAERTGGSVSTLTIQRTQQEDSAVYLCASSFNSKETQYFGPGTRLLVL.

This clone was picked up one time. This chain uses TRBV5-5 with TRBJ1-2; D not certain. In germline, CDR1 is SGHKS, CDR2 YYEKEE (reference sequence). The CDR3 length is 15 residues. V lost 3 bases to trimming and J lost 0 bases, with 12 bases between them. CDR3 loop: CASSSDGKTNYGYTF. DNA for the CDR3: TGTGCCAGCAGCTCCGATGGCAAGACTAACTATGGCTACACCTTC.

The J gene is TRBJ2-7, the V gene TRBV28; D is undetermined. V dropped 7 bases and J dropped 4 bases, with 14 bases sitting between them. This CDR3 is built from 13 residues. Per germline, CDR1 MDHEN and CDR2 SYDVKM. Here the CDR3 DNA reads TGTGCCAGCACTAACCTCATGGGTTACGAGCAGTACTTC. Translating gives CASTNLMGYEQYF.

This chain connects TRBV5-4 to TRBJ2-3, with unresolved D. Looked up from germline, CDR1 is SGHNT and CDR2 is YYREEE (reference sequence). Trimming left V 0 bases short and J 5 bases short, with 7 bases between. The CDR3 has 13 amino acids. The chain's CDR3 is CASSLGLGDTQYF. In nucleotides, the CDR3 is TGTGCCAGCAGCTTGGGCCTGGGAGATACGCAGTATTTT.

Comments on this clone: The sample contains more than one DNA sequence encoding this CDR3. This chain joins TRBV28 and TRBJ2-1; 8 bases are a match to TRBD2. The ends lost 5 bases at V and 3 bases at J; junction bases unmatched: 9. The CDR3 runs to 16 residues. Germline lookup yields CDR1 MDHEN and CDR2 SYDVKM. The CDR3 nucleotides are TGTGCCAGCAGTCTCACCAGCGGGAGTTTCTACAATGAGCAGTTCTTC. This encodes CASSLTSGSFYNEQFF.

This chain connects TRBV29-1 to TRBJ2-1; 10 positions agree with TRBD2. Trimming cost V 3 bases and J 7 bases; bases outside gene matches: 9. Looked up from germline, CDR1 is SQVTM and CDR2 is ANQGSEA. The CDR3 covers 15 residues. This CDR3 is CSVELAEREGNEQFF. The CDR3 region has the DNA TGCAGCGTTGAGCTGGCCGAGCGGGAGGGGAATGAGCAGTTCTTC.

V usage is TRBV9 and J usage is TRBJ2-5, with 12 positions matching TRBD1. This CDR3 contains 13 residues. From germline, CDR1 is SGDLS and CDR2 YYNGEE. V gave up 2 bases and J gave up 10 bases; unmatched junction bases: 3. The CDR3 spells CASSVGTGGLQYF. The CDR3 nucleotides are TGTGCCAGCAGCGTTGGGACAGGGGGCCTCCAGTACTTC.

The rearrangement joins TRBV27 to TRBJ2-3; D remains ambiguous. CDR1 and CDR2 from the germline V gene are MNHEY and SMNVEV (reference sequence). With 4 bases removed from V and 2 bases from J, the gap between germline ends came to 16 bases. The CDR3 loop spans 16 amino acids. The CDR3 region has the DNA TGTGCCAGCAGTTCAATGGACCAGCTCCACACAGATACGCAGTATTTT. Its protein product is CASSSMDQLHTDTQYF.

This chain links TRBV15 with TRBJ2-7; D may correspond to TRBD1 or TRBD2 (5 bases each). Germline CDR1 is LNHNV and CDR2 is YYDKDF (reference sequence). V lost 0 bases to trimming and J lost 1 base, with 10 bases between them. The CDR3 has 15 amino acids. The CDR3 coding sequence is TGTGCCACCAGCAGAGATCGGGGACCATCCTACGAGCAGTACTTC. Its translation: CATSRDRGPSYEQYF.

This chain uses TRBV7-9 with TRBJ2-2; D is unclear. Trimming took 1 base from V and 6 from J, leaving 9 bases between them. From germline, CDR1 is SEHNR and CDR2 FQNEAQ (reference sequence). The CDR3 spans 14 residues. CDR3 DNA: TGTGCCAGCAGCTTAGGCGTCCGGGCCGGGGAGCTGTTTTTT. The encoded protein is CASSLGVRAGELFF.

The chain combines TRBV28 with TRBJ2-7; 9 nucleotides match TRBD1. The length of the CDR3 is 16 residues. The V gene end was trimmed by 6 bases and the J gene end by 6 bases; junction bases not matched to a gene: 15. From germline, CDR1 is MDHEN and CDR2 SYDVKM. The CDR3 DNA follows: TGTGCCAGCAGCACCAGCTGGGACAGGGAATTCTCCGAGCAGTACTTC. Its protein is CASSTSWDREFSEQYF.

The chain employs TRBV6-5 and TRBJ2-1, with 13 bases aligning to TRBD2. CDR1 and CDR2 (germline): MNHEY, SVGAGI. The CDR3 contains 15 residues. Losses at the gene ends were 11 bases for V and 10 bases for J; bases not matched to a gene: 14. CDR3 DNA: TGTGCCGCCACTCACCTTGGACTAGCGGGAGAGGAGCAGTTCTTC. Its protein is CAATHLGLAGEEQFF.